Shown below are 32 T cell receptor beta chains from a single sample sequenced in a study of neurological immune-mediated disorders. MiXCR, applied by TCRdb to the 5' RACE reads, yields one record per CDR3 protein. The sample lists 18,000 or so distinct CDR3 sequences, 25% to 30% occurring once. The sample taken for sequencing was PBMCs. These receptors were taken from a man between 50 and 59 years old with HTLV-1-associated myelopathy (HAM/TSP).

This chain links TRBV7-6 with TRBJ2-5; 7 bases align to TRBD2. The CDR3 spans 16 residues. Trimming cost V 1 base and J 2 bases; bases outside gene matches: 7. From germline, CDR1 is SGHVS and CDR2 FNYEAQ. CDR3 sequence: CASSLDRRGGQETQYF. CDR3 DNA: TGTGCCAGCAGCTTAGACAGGCGCGGGGGACAAGAGACCCAGTACTTC.

CDR3 DNA sequence: TGCAGTGCTAAGCGGACGACAGATACGCAGTATTTT. This translates into CSAKRTTDTQYF. The chain couples TRBV20-1 to TRBJ2-3, with D possibly being TRBD2 (5 bases). Trimming removed 4 bases from V and 3 bases from J, with 8 bases in between. This CDR3 region has 12 residues. Germline lookup yields CDR1 DFQATT and CDR2 SNEGSKA (reference sequence).

This chain links TRBV20-1 with TRBJ2-5, with a weak D call TRBD2 (6 bases). The ends were cut back, 3 bases at V and 3 bases at J, with 8 bases in the middle. The CDR3 is made up of 12 amino acids. CDR1 is DFQATT and CDR2 is SNEGSKA in the germline V gene (reference sequence). In DNA form, the CDR3 reads TGCAGTGCTAGTGAGCGGGAAGAGACCCAGTACTTC. Translation gives CSASEREETQYF.

This clonotype was observed at least ten times. The CDR3 DNA follows: TGCAGTGCTAGAGATAGGGGGGAAGCTAACTATGGCTACACCTTC. This codes for CSARDRGEANYGYTF. The chain links TRBV20-1 to TRBJ1-2; the D gene is possibly TRBD1 (6 bases). In germline, CDR1 is DFQATT, CDR2 SNEGSKA (reference sequence). The length of the CDR3 is 15 residues. Trimming removed 0 bases at V and 0 bases at J, with 11 bases between.

This clonotype was detected a few times. The chain employs TRBV12-3 or TRBV12-4 and TRBJ2-2, with TRBD1 matching over 7 bases. With V trimmed by 7 bases and J by 6 bases, 8 bases remained unmatched. The CDR3 contains 14 residues. The CDR3 DNA sequence: TGTGCCAGCATCGCGATCACAGGGGCCGGGGAGCTGTTTTTT. This translates into CASIAITGAGELFF.

This chain uses TRBV12-3 or TRBV12-4 with TRBJ2-1; 8 bases map to TRBD2. J was trimmed by 7 bases and V by 6 bases; bases with no gene match: 5. The CDR3 contains 13 residues. CDR3 nucleotides: TGTGCCAGCAGGAGTTTAGCGGGGAATGAGCAGTTCTTC. Translation gives CASRSLAGNEQFF.

The J gene is TRBJ2-5, the V gene TRBV7-9, with TRBD1 matching over 8 bases. Germline V gene lookup returns CDR1 SEHNR and CDR2 FQNEAQ (reference sequence). The CDR3 runs 17 residues. The V segment lost 4 bases and the J segment 2 bases; nucleotides outside the gene matches: 12. CDR3 loop: CASSSIRTGPHQETQYF. The DNA for the CDR3 is TGTGCCAGCAGCTCAATTAGGACAGGGCCCCATCAAGAGACCCAGTACTTC.

The chain is built from TRBV29-1 and TRBJ1-2, with D possibly being TRBD1 (5 bases). The CDR3 contains 11 residues. Germline assignment: CDR1 SQVTM and CDR2 ANQGSEA. V was shortened by 4 bases and J by 6 bases, with 9 bases between the two germline ends. The CDR3 bases are TGCAGCGTTGGGGCGGGGGATGGCTACACCTTC. Translated: CSVGAGDGYTF.

The table lists this clonotype with a few counts. This chain connects TRBV20-1 to TRBJ1-2; D call uncertain. The ends were cut back, 0 bases at V and 2 bases at J, with 13 bases in the middle. CDR3 size: 15 residues. Germline CDR1 is DFQATT and CDR2 is SNEGSKA (reference sequence). The CDR3 nucleotides are TGCAGTGCTAGAGATCCCGGGAGAGGGAACTATGGCTACACCTTC. Translated: CSARDPGRGNYGYTF.

The sample holds a few counts of this clonotype. The rearrangement links TRBV12-3 or TRBV12-4 to TRBJ1-2, with D uncertain. The CDR3 runs to 12 residues. The ends were cut back, 6 bases at V and 4 bases at J, with 9 bases in the middle. This chain's CDR3 is CASSLKVYGYTF. The CDR3 DNA follows: TGTGCCAGCAGCCTTAAGGTCTATGGCTACACCTTC.

The CDR3 DNA reads TGCGCCAGCAGCTGGGACAACAATCAGCCCCAGCATTTT. It translates to CASSWDNNQPQHF. This chain links TRBV5-1 with TRBJ1-5; weak D call: TRBD1 (6 bases). From germline, CDR1 is SGHRS and CDR2 YFSETQ. The CDR3 is made up of 13 amino acids. The V end was cut by 3 bases, the J end by 3 bases, with 7 bases between.

V gene TRBV27 combines with J gene TRBJ2-2; TRBD1 agrees at 9 bases. The CDR3 has 16 amino acids. V trimming: 4 bases; J trimming: 3 bases; junction bases outside the gene matches: 6. The germline V gene has CDR1 MNHEY and CDR2 SMNVEV (reference sequence). The CDR3 protein is CASSWAGQGYTGELFF. CDR3 bases: TGTGCCAGCAGTTGGGCGGGACAGGGTTACACCGGGGAGCTGTTTTTT.

This clonotype was observed a handful of times. The junction differs from germline at one of its ends, possibly a read error. This chain connects TRBV15 to TRBJ2-1; D might be TRBD2 (6 bases). Per the germline V gene, CDR1 is LNHNV and CDR2 is YYDKDF (reference sequence). The CDR3 totals 14 residues. The CDR3 sequence: CSTSRDWLPSEQFF. The CDR3, as DNA: TGTTCCACTAGCAGAGATTGGCTCCCCAGCGAGCAGTTCTTC.

The V and J genes are TRBV20-1 and TRBJ2-1, with TRBD1 as a possible D gene (5 bases). V lost 3 bases, J lost 8 bases, and 14 bases lay in between. Germline CDR1 is DFQATT and CDR2 is SNEGSKA (reference sequence). This CDR3 is built from 13 residues. For the CDR3, the DNA is TGCAGTGCTAGTCGCCTCGTAGGGGATGAGCAGTTCTTC. This gives the protein CSASRLVGDEQFF.

This clonotype was found many times. The V and J genes are TRBV18 and TRBJ2-1, with 8 bases lining up with TRBD2. This CDR3 region has 15 residues. V was pared by 6 bases and J by 6 bases, with 10 bases of the junction left unmatched. Germline CDR1 and CDR2: KGHSH and LQKENI. CDR3 coding DNA: TGTGCCAGCTCCCCCCCGGGACTAGGAATCAATGAGCAGTTCTTC. This gives the protein CASSPPGLGINEQFF.

This chain joins TRBV20-1 and TRBJ2-1; the match to TRBD1 covers 11 bases. The CDR3 runs to 16 residues. Germline CDR1 DFQATT, CDR2 SNEGSKA (reference sequence). V lost 4 bases and J lost 6; bases outside the gene matches: 11. The CDR3 region has the DNA TGCAGTGCTACCGGGACAGGGGGTGGTGAGGGCAATGAGCAGTTCTTC. This sequence encodes CSATGTGGGEGNEQFF.

This clonotype was recorded many times. The junction departs from germline at one end; a sequencing error may be responsible. This rearrangement joins TRBV4-3 to TRBJ2-2, with D possibly matching TRBD2 (5 bases). Per germline, CDR1 LGHNA and CDR2 YSLEER. This CDR3 has 14 residues. The CDR3 loop is CASRGDRATGKLFF. CDR3 nucleotide sequence: TGCGCCAGCAGGGGCGACCGAGCGACCGGGAAGCTGTTTTTT.

In its sample, this clonotype was seen many times. This rearrangement joins TRBV7-8 to TRBJ2-7, with D hard to call. The CDR3 is 12 amino acids. The germline V gene encodes CDR1 SGHVS and CDR2 FQNEAQ. Between the trimmed V and J ends, which lost 1 base and 8 bases, there was a span of 9 bases. For the CDR3, the DNA is TGTGCCAGCAGCTTAGATTCCGGACAGCAGTACTTC. It translates to CASSLDSGQQYF.

About this clonotype itself: Because the CDR3's place on the DNA is in doubt, the DNA is left out and the CDR3 is given as listed by TCRdb. The chain is built from TRBV5-6 and TRBJ2-7; the table's D call, TRBD2, was not checked against the DNA. The germline gives CDR1 SGHDT, CDR2 YYEEEE. The CDR3 sequence runs 20 residues, both termini included. CDR3 sequence: CASSFYICSALLAGTYEQYF.

This clonotype was seen more than once but under ten times. The junction departs from the called germline gene at one end, perhaps through a read error. The chain joins TRBV5-1 to TRBJ1-5; 7 bases are a match to TRBD1. Germline V CDR1 and CDR2: SGHRS, YFSETQ. This CDR3 region has 15 residues. Written as DNA, the CDR3 is TGCGCCAGCAGCCCGGCCGGGACAGTGAATCAGGCCCAGCATTTT. Encoded protein: CASSPAGTVNQAQHF.

This clonotype was counted only a few times. The chain couples TRBV10-3 to TRBJ2-7, with D tentatively TRBD1 or TRBD2 (5 bases each). This CDR3 region has 12 residues. Trimming pared 6 bases from V and 5 bases from J, leaving 11 bases between. Germline loops: CDR1 ENHRY, CDR2 SYGVKD. CDR3 protein: CAISDQGDEQYF. The CDR3, as DNA: TGTGCCATCAGCGACCAGGGAGACGAGCAGTACTTC.

This chain connects TRBV7-9 to TRBJ2-7; 8 bases align to TRBD1. The J segment lost 4 bases and the V segment lost 5 bases, leaving 7 bases of the junction unmatched. This CDR3 has 14 residues. Looked up from germline, CDR1 is SEHNR and CDR2 is FQNEAQ (reference sequence). The CDR3, as DNA: TGTGCCAGCAGCCAGGGGGCGGGGTCGTACGAGCAGTACTTC. Protein: CASSQGAGSYEQYF. Full variable domain (remainder filled in from reference TRBV7-9 and TRBJ2-7): DTGVSQNPRHKITKRGQNVTFRCDPISEHNRLYWYRQTLGQGPEFLTYFQNEAQLEKSRLLSDRFSAERPKGSFSTLEIQRTEQGDSAMYLCASSQGAGSYEQYFGPGTRLTVT.

This sequence joins TRBV2 and TRBJ1-1, with D perhaps TRBD1 (5 bases). CDR3 length: 13 amino acids. Germline V lookup: CDR1 SNHLY, CDR2 FYNNEI. With 3 bases removed from V and 8 bases from J, the gap between germline ends came to 13 bases. The CDR3: CASSEGGAFEAFF. As DNA, the CDR3 is TGTGCCAGCAGTGAGGGAGGGGCGTTCGAAGCTTTCTTT.

V and J are TRBV18 and TRBJ2-7; D remains ambiguous. Germline CDR1 reads KGHSH; CDR2 reads LQKENI. The V end was cut by 2 bases, the J end by 0 bases, with 8 bases between. There are 14 residues in the CDR3. DNA of the CDR3: TGTGCCAGCTCACCAAAGGATAGCTCCTACGAGCAGTACTTC. This translates into CASSPKDSSYEQYF.

This clonotype showed up many times. The CDR3 region is CSARDFGRGTNYGYTF. The CDR3 DNA reads TGCAGTGCTAGAGACTTCGGACGGGGCACCAACTATGGCTACACCTTC. The chain employs TRBV20-1 and TRBJ1-2; TRBD1 might be the D (5 bases). The CDR3 is 16 residues long. The germline V gene has CDR1 DFQATT and CDR2 SNEGSKA (reference sequence). Trimming stripped 0 bases from V and 2 bases from J, with 16 bases between.

The CDR3 reads CASSVESSGRPNEQFF. In nucleotides, the CDR3 is TGTGCCAGCAGCGTAGAGAGTAGCGGGCGGCCCAATGAGCAGTTCTTC. The chain is built from TRBV9 and TRBJ2-1; 7 nucleotides line up with TRBD2. This CDR3 is 16 amino acids long. J was trimmed by 6 bases and V by 0 bases; bases with no gene match: 9. CDR1 and CDR2 (germline): SGDLS, YYNGEE.

V and J are TRBV7-9 and TRBJ1-4; a possible D gene is TRBD1 (6 bases). Germline CDR1 is SEHNR and CDR2 is FQNEAQ (reference sequence). The CDR3 has 16 amino acids. V was clipped by 2 bases and J by 0 bases, with 10 bases between them. CDR3 in amino acids: CASSLSRGATNEKLFF. CDR3 sequence (DNA): TGTGCCAGCAGCTTATCGAGGGGGGCAACTAATGAAAAACTGTTTTTT.

The chain carries TRBV20-1 and TRBJ1-6; 10 bases match TRBD1. This CDR3 is built from 14 residues. V lost 1 base, J lost 8 bases, and 2 bases stayed unmatched. Germline CDR1 reads DFQATT; CDR2 reads SNEGSKA (reference sequence). The CDR3 DNA reads as TGCAGTGCTAGAGCCGGGACAGGGGATTCACCCCTCCACTTT. Translating it yields CSARAGTGDSPLHF.

This chain uses TRBV20-1 with TRBJ2-5, with TRBD2 matching 10 bases. The V and J ends lost 6 bases and 2 bases, in that order; junction bases with no gene match: 9. The germline gives CDR1 DFQATT, CDR2 SNEGSKA (reference sequence). There are 15 residues in the CDR3. CDR3 nucleotide sequence: TGCAGTGCCGAAACTAGCGGGAATGTTCAAGAGACCCAGTACTTC. Translation: CSAETSGNVQETQYF.

This clonotype was found many times. The genes are TRBV27 and TRBJ1-6, with TRBD1 matching over 7 bases. The CDR3 runs 15 residues. Germline V gives CDR1 MNHEY, CDR2 SMNVEV (reference sequence). The trim removed 0 bases at V and 9 bases at J, leaving 5 bases unmatched. The CDR3, as DNA: TGTGCCAGCAGTTTATCCCTGACAGGGCTTTCACCCCTCCACTTT. It yields the protein CASSLSLTGLSPLHF.

This clonotype has just a few counts. The chain is built from TRBV7-9 and TRBJ1-2, with 7 bases matching TRBD1. V trimming: 8 bases; J trimming: 0 bases; junction bases outside the gene matches: 3. Looked up from germline, CDR1 is SEHNR and CDR2 is FQNEAQ (reference sequence). The CDR3 spans 13 residues. DNA for the CDR3: TGTGCCAGCGGACAGGAGACTAACTATGGCTACACCTTC. This codes for CASGQETNYGYTF.

This clonotype was picked up many times. The chain is built from TRBV6-5 and TRBJ2-2; 7 nucleotides match TRBD2. The CDR3 is 18 amino acids. Germline loops: CDR1 MNHEY, CDR2 SVGAGI. Germline trimming cut 2 bases from V and 0 bases from J; bases unmatched to any gene: 9. The CDR3 region is CASSYTGGDSSNTGELFF. The CDR3 DNA is TGTGCCAGCAGTTACACGGGAGGAGACAGCTCGAACACCGGGGAGCTGTTTTTT.